A single sample is the source of the 29 T cell receptor beta chains below, sequenced in a study of CD8 T cells in Susac syndrome. An amount of RNA that ranged from about 0.45 to 1 ug was reverse transcribed with random hexamers. TCRdb reprocessed the immunoSEQ multiplex PCR reads via MiXCR and lists one record per CDR3 protein. In the table there are about 300,000 distinct CDR3 sequences, 70% to 90% of which are singletons. Sequencing was carried out using CD8+ T cells from PBMCs. These TCRs come from a human donor with multiple sclerosis.

The genes are TRBV28 and TRBJ2-7; 8 nucleotides match TRBD1. Germline V gene data show CDR1 as MDHEN and CDR2 as SYDVKM. The trim removed 5 bases at V and 5 bases at J, leaving 11 bases unmatched. CDR3 length equals 15 residues. The CDR3, as DNA: TGTGCCAGCAGTCACCGACAGGGGTTCATCCACGAGCAGTACTTC. It is translated as CASSHRQGFIHEQYF.

The chain is built from TRBV5-6 and TRBJ2-7; the D gene is possibly TRBD2 (6 bases). Germline loops: CDR1 SGHDT, CDR2 YYEEEE. This CDR3 spans 14 amino acids. V was clipped by 4 bases and J by 5 bases, with 16 bases between them. Here the CDR3 DNA reads TGTGCCAGCAGCACGGGACTCCTCCGGAACGAGCAGTACTTC. Translation: CASSTGLLRNEQYF.

This chain joins TRBV27 and TRBJ1-5; 9 positions match TRBD1. Germline CDR1 is MNHEY and CDR2 is SMNVEV (reference sequence). J was trimmed by 0 bases and V by 6 bases; bases with no gene match: 12. This CDR3 comprises 18 residues. CDR3 nucleotide sequence: TGTGCCAGCAGCGCCCGGACAGGGGACGCATATAGCAATCAGCCCCAGCATTTT. This encodes CASSARTGDAYSNQPQHF.

This clonotype was seen ten or more times. This chain connects TRBV4-3 to TRBJ2-6; D is unclear. The germline V gene has CDR1 LGHNA and CDR2 YSLEER. V was trimmed by 1 base and J by 4 bases, leaving 5 bases between them. The CDR3 spans 14 residues. CDR3 bases: TGCGCCAGCAGCCAAGGGGCCGGGGCCAACGTCCTGACTTTC. The encoded protein is CASSQGAGANVLTF.

V usage is TRBV7-9 and J usage is TRBJ2-1; the D gene is possibly TRBD2 (5 bases). The germline CDR1 and CDR2 sequences are SEHNR and FQNEAQ (reference sequence). The V end lost 2 bases, the J end lost 8 bases, and 13 bases lay between the germline ends. The CDR3 sequence is 14 residues long. As DNA, the CDR3 is TGTGCCAGCAGCTTAAGAGGGAGTATCGATGAGCAGTTCTTC. This gives the protein CASSLRGSIDEQFF.

The CDR3 reads CASQGGYTEAFF. The CDR3 region has the DNA TGTGCCAGCCAGGGAGGGTACACTGAAGCTTTCTTT. V is TRBV6-1 and J is TRBJ1-1; a possible D gene is TRBD1 (5 bases). CDR3 length: 12 amino acids. Germline V gene data show CDR1 as MNHNS and CDR2 as SASEGT. V gave up 8 bases and J gave up 3 bases, with 10 bases separating them.

This chain links TRBV6-2 or TRBV6-3 with TRBJ2-1; D call uncertain. This CDR3 has 13 amino acids. V was trimmed by 7 bases and J by 3 bases, leaving 10 bases between them. Germline V gives CDR1 MNHEY, CDR2 SVGEGT. This CDR3 reads CASNQDGYNEQFF. In DNA form, the CDR3 reads TGTGCCAGCAACCAGGACGGCTACAATGAGCAGTTCTTC.

V and J are TRBV14 and TRBJ1-2; possibly TRBD1 for D (5 bases). This CDR3 contains 14 residues. The germline V gene has CDR1 SGHDN and CDR2 FVKESK. V was pared by 0 bases and J by 6 bases, with 11 bases between. The chain's CDR3 is CASSQDPGGNGYTF. Here the CDR3 DNA reads TGTGCCAGCAGCCAAGATCCGGGGGGGAATGGCTACACCTTC.

V usage is TRBV6-2 or TRBV6-3 and J usage is TRBJ2-7, with TRBD2 identical over 11 bases. The J segment lost 2 bases and the V segment lost 2 bases, leaving 5 bases of the junction unmatched. The CDR3 runs 16 residues. Germline V gives CDR1 MNHEY, CDR2 SVGEGT. This CDR3 reads CASSYRRLAGTYEQYF. The CDR3, as DNA: TGTGCCAGCAGTTACAGGAGACTAGCGGGAACCTACGAGCAGTACTTC.

The chain employs TRBV27 and TRBJ2-7, with D perhaps TRBD2 (5 bases). V shed 4 bases and J shed 5 bases, with 12 bases lying between them. There are 13 residues in the CDR3. In germline, CDR1 is MNHEY, CDR2 SMNVEV (reference sequence). The CDR3 region has the DNA TGTGCCAGCAGTTCCGGGATAGTGCACGAGCAGTACTTC. The encoded protein is CASSSGIVHEQYF.

The chain couples TRBV4-3 to TRBJ2-1; D is perhaps TRBD2 (5 bases). Per the germline V gene, CDR1 is LGHNA and CDR2 is YSLEER. V dropped 0 bases and J dropped 5 bases, with 14 bases sitting between them. This CDR3 region has 16 residues. The CDR3 DNA reads as TGCGCCAGCAGCCAAGATAGCACTAGTAGCGACAATGAGCAGTTCTTC. The encoded protein is CASSQDSTSSDNEQFF.

This clonotype came up once. This chain connects TRBV3-1 to TRBJ1-1; D uncertain. V lost 0 bases to trimming and J lost 1 base, with 6 bases between them. The CDR3 consists of 14 residues. The germline CDR1 and CDR2 sequences are LGHDT and YNNKEL (reference sequence). DNA of the CDR3: TGTGCCAGCAGCCAAGACGCAGGGAACACTGAAGCTTTCTTT. As protein: CASSQDAGNTEAFF. Based on the CDR3 plus reference TRBV3-1 and TRBJ1-1, the full variable domain is DTAVSQTPKYLVTQMGNDKSIKCEQNLGHDTMYWYKQDSKKFLKIMFSYNNKELIINETVPNRFSPKSPDKAHLNLHINSLELGDSAVYFCASSQDAGNTEAFFGQGTRLTVV.

In DNA form, the CDR3 reads TGTGCCAGCAGTTTAGAACTCAGCACAGATACGCAGTATTTT. It translates to CASSLELSTDTQYF. The rearrangement links TRBV27 to TRBJ2-3, with D hard to call. Trimming shortened V by 2 bases and J by 0 bases, and 6 bases separated the two germline ends. The CDR3 runs 14 residues. CDR1 is MNHEY and CDR2 is SMNVEV in the germline V gene (reference sequence).

The chain carries TRBV5-5 and TRBJ2-7; 8 positions match TRBD2. J lost 2 bases, V lost 3 bases, and 1 base had no gene match. This CDR3 is 13 amino acids long. The germline V gene encodes CDR1 SGHKS and CDR2 YYEKEE (reference sequence). CDR3 nucleotides: TGTGCCAGCAGCTCGACTAGCGCCTACGAGCAGTACTTC. This gives the protein CASSSTSAYEQYF.

Remarks on this clonotype: Germline and junction disagree at one end, which may indicate a read error. The chain employs TRBV7-7 and TRBJ1-5, with 7 bases fitting TRBD1. The germline V gene encodes CDR1 SSHAT and CDR2 FNYEAQ (reference sequence). This CDR3 spans 15 amino acids. The CDR3 protein is CASSVTGRGVPPQHF. The CDR3 DNA reads as TGTGCTAGCAGCGTGACAGGGAGAGGGGTCCCCCCCCAGCATTTT.

The genes are TRBV7-9 and TRBJ2-7, with 10 bases fitting TRBD2. Germline V gene lookup returns CDR1 SEHNR and CDR2 FQNEAQ (reference sequence). This CDR3 spans 19 amino acids. Unmatched junction bases numbered 15, after V lost 3 bases and J lost 1 base. The CDR3, as DNA: TGTGCCAGCAGCTTCTCTCCTAGCGGGAGTTCTTATAAGTCCTACGAGCAGTACTTC. It encodes CASSFSPSGSSYKSYEQYF.

The chain links TRBV27 to TRBJ2-3; 12 bases are a match to TRBD1. The length of the CDR3 is 15 residues. In germline, CDR1 is MNHEY, CDR2 SMNVEV (reference sequence). The junction had 3 bases not matched to a gene; V was cut back by 5 bases and J by 3 bases. The chain's CDR3 is CASSPGQGATDTQYF. CDR3 coding DNA: TGTGCCAGCAGTCCGGGACAGGGGGCTACAGATACGCAGTATTTT.

V usage is TRBV28 and J usage is TRBJ1-5; D remains ambiguous. Germline assignment: CDR1 MDHEN and CDR2 SYDVKM. Trimming shortened V by 5 bases and J by 1 base, and 6 bases separated the two germline ends. There are 13 residues in the CDR3. The CDR3 reads CASSPRSNQPQHF. The CDR3 DNA reads as TGTGCCAGCAGTCCCCGGAGCAATCAGCCCCAGCATTTT.

The rearrangement links TRBV6-2 or TRBV6-3 to TRBJ1-1; no firm D call. Germline-derived CDR1 and CDR2 are MNHEY and SVGEGT. Trimming removed 5 bases at V and 1 base at J, with 20 bases between. CDR3 length: 17 residues. The CDR3 region has the DNA TGTGCCAGCAGTATAATAAACACTAGGACGGGGAACACTGAAGCTTTCTTT. As protein: CASSIINTRTGNTEAFF.

This sequence joins TRBV6-1 and TRBJ2-7; unclear D gene. This CDR3 region has 10 residues. The germline V gene has CDR1 MNHNS and CDR2 SASEGT. Trimming took off 8 bases at V and 10 bases at J, with 12 bases between the two ends. Here the CDR3 DNA reads TGTGCCAGCTTAGACTCCCGCCAGTACTTC. Translating it yields CASLDSRQYF.

The chain combines TRBV7-9 with TRBJ2-7; D remains ambiguous. This CDR3 comprises 13 residues. From germline, CDR1 is SEHNR and CDR2 FQNEAQ (reference sequence). V lost 4 bases, J lost 3 bases, and 10 bases lay in between. CDR3 nucleotides: TGTGCCAGCAGCTCATATGATAACTACGAGCAGTACTTC. It codes for CASSSYDNYEQYF.

V gene TRBV6-5 combines with J gene TRBJ2-7; 10 positions match TRBD2. Trimming at V came to 2 bases and at J to 6 bases, leaving 4 bases not matched to a gene. Germline CDR1 and CDR2: MNHEY and SVGAGI. CDR3 size: 14 residues. For the CDR3, the DNA is TGTGCCAGCAGTTACAGACTAGCGGGCACCGAGCAGTACTTC. This sequence encodes CASSYRLAGTEQYF.

The DNA of the CDR3 is TGTGCCAGCGGATCGGGAGAGACCCAGTACTTC. Translating gives CASGSGETQYF. The V gene is TRBV28, the J gene TRBJ2-5; no reliable D call. The V end was cut by 8 bases, the J end by 4 bases, with 8 bases between. The CDR3 contains 11 residues. In germline, CDR1 is MDHEN, CDR2 SYDVKM.

This chain connects TRBV6-5 to TRBJ1-1; perhaps TRBD1 as D (5 bases). The germline V gene has CDR1 MNHEY and CDR2 SVGAGI. Trimming cost V 3 bases and J 0 bases, with 14 bases left between them. The CDR3 covers 16 residues. The CDR3 loop is CASSYQSGDLNTEAFF. The CDR3 DNA follows: TGTGCCAGCAGTTATCAATCCGGGGACCTGAACACTGAAGCTTTCTTT.

This sequence joins TRBV6-1 and TRBJ2-5; TRBD2 agrees at 8 bases. V dropped 6 bases and J dropped 1; count of bases not matched to a gene: 4. This CDR3 spans 14 amino acids. Germline V gives CDR1 MNHNS, CDR2 SASEGT. CDR3 sequence reads: CASRGSGTQETQYF. The DNA for the CDR3 is TGTGCCAGCAGGGGTAGCGGGACCCAAGAGACCCAGTACTTC.

The V call is TRBV7-9, the J call TRBJ2-5, with D maybe TRBD2 (6 bases). The germline CDR1 and CDR2 sequences are SEHNR and FQNEAQ (reference sequence). V was cut by 5 bases and J by 3 bases, with 16 bases left in between. This CDR3 contains 15 residues. The CDR3 loop reads CASSALGGGEETQYF. The CDR3 DNA reads TGTGCCAGCAGCGCTCTGGGTGGAGGGGAAGAGACCCAGTACTTC.

The CDR3 bases are TGCAGTGCTAGGGGGCGGGAGAAGGGGTACGAGCAGTACTTC. It is translated as CSARGREKGYEQYF. The rearrangement joins TRBV20-1 to TRBJ2-7; 7 positions match TRBD2. The CDR3 consists of 14 residues. Germline V CDR1 and CDR2: DFQATT, SNEGSKA (reference sequence). With 3 bases clipped from V and 4 bases from J, the junction kept 9 bases outside the gene matches.

The chain recombines TRBV5-6 with TRBJ2-7; no reliable D call. The length of the CDR3 is 13 residues. V lost 4 bases to trimming and J lost 0 bases, with 8 bases between them. Germline assignment: CDR1 SGHDT and CDR2 YYEEEE. The DNA of the CDR3 is TGTGCCAGCAGCCCCGAATCCTCCTACGAGCAGTACTTC. Translation gives CASSPESSYEQYF. The complete variable domain, with remaining parts taken from reference TRBV5-6 and TRBJ2-7, reads DAGVTQSPTHLIKTRGQQVTLRCSPKSGHDTVSWYQQALGQGPQFIFQYYEEEERQRGNFPDRFSGHQFPNYSSELNVNALLLGDSALYLCASSPESSYEQYFGPGTRLTVT.

This chain uses TRBV13 with TRBJ2-1, with 9 bases that match TRBD1. The V and J ends lost 6 bases and 2 bases, in that order; junction bases with no gene match: 5. CDR3 length: 15 amino acids. The germline V gene has CDR1 PRHDT and CDR2 FYEKMQ (reference sequence). Here the CDR3 DNA reads TGTGCCAGCAGGGGCCGGACAGGGGCCTACAATGAGCAGTTCTTC. Its protein product is CASRGRTGAYNEQFF.